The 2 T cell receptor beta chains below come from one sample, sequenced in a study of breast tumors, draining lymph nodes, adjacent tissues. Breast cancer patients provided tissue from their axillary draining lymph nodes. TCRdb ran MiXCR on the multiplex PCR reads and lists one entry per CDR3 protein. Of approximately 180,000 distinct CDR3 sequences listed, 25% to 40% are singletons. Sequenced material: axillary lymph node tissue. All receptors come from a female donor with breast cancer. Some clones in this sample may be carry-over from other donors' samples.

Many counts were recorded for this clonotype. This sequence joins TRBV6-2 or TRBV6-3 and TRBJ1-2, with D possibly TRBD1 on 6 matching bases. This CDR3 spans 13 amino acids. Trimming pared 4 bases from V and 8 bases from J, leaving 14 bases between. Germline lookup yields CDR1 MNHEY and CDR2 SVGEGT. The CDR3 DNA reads TGTGCCAGCAGTTCTATCGGGGGCGGCGGCTACACCTTC. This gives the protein CASSSIGGGGYTF.

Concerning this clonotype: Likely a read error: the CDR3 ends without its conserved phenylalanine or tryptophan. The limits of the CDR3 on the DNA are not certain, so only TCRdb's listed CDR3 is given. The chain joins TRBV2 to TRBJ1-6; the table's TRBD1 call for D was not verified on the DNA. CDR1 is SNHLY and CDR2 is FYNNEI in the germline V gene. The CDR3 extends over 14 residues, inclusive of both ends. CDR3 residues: CASVTGQNNSPPHL.